The 11 T cell receptor beta chains presented below share a single source sample, sequenced in a study of ipilimumab plus nivolumab after autologous stem cell transplantation. Data came from immunoSEQ multiplex PCR; TCRdb stores just in-frame clones and leaves some out. The sample has 12,000 or so clones, approximately 69% seen once; the top ten hold 25% to 35%. The sequencing used PBMCs, collected in a trial of ipilimumab plus nivolumab as post-transplant consolidation. The receptors originated from a male donor with diffuse large B-cell lymphoma.

This chain joins TRBV27 and TRBJ2-3, with 13 bases identical to TRBD2. The trim removed 2 bases at V and 2 bases at J, leaving 1 base unmatched. Germline V gene lookup returns CDR1 MNHEY and CDR2 SMNVEV (reference sequence). This CDR3 has 16 residues. The CDR3, as DNA: TGTGCCAGCAGTTTAGGGACTAGCGGGGACACAGATACGCAGTATTTT. This codes for CASSLGTSGDTDTQYF.

This chain links TRBV2 with TRBJ2-5; D possibly corresponds to TRBD1 (6 bases). This CDR3 comprises 12 residues. Germline CDR1 reads SNHLY; CDR2 reads FYNNEI. The V end was cut by 5 bases, the J end by 4 bases, with 8 bases between. The CDR3 nucleotides read TGTGCCAGCAGTCAGGGGAGAGAGACCCAGTACTTC. It encodes CASSQGRETQYF.

A few counts support this clone. The chain has TRBV4-1 and TRBJ1-2; 9 positions match TRBD1. V dropped 0 bases and J dropped 5; count of bases not matched to a gene: 7. Germline-derived CDR1 and CDR2 are MGHRA and YSYEKL. The CDR3 sequence is 16 residues long. CDR3 region: CASSQEADRGGYGYTF. CDR3 sequence (DNA): TGCGCCAGCAGCCAAGAAGCGGACAGGGGTGGGTATGGCTACACCTTC.

J is TRBJ1-1 and V is TRBV5-4; tentative D call: TRBD1 (5 bases). V lost 3 bases to trimming and J lost 4 bases, with 10 bases between them. The CDR3 runs to 13 residues. CDR1 is SGHNT, CDR2 YYREEE, per germline (reference sequence). CDR3 nucleotide sequence: TGTGCCAGCAGCTGGGGACTCTCCACTGAAGCTTTCTTT. It specifies CASSWGLSTEAFF.

This clone was seen more than once but under ten times. This rearrangement joins TRBV27 to TRBJ1-5, with a tentative D call TRBD1 (5 bases). The V gene's germline CDR1 is MNHEY and CDR2 SMNVEV (reference sequence). V lost 6 bases, J lost 1 base, and 13 bases lay in between. CDR3 length: 15 residues. CDR3 sequence reads: CASRLGVGSNQPQHF. The CDR3 DNA follows: TGTGCCAGCAGACTAGGGGTGGGGAGCAATCAGCCCCAGCATTTT.

The chain uses TRBV7-9 and TRBJ2-1; TRBD2 matches 8 bases. With V trimmed by 5 bases and J by 10 bases, 10 bases remained unmatched. The germline V gene encodes CDR1 SEHNR and CDR2 FQNEAQ (reference sequence). This CDR3 region has 14 residues. The CDR3 nucleotides are TGTGCCAGCAGCCTCAGCGGGAGTTGGGAAGAGCAGTTCTTC. Protein product: CASSLSGSWEEQFF.

CDR3 in DNA: TGCAGCGCCCGGGGGAGACAGGGGAACACCGGGGAGCTGTTTTTT. This codes for CSARGRQGNTGELFF. This chain connects TRBV29-1 to TRBJ2-2, with D perhaps matching TRBD1 (7 bases). V was cut by 7 bases and J by 1 base, with 16 bases left in between. Germline-derived CDR1 and CDR2 are SQVTM and ANQGSEA. This CDR3 spans 15 amino acids.

The J gene is TRBJ2-1, the V gene TRBV19; 9 nucleotides align to TRBD1. Trimming removed 3 bases from V and 8 bases from J; junction bases left unmatched: 5. There are 14 residues in the CDR3. The germline V gene encodes CDR1 LNHDA and CDR2 SQIVND (reference sequence). The CDR3, as DNA: TGTGCCAGTAGTATCTGGGACAGGGCCCATGAGCAGTTCTTC. Protein: CASSIWDRAHEQFF.

This rearrangement joins TRBV7-9 to TRBJ2-1; 9 positions agree with TRBD1. Trimming took 3 bases from V and 7 from J; bases not matched to a gene: 7. Looked up from germline, CDR1 is SEHNR and CDR2 is FQNEAQ (reference sequence). The CDR3 spans 15 residues. The chain's CDR3 is CASSLGQGVKNEQFF. DNA for the CDR3: TGTGCCAGCAGCTTGGGACAGGGCGTTAAAAATGAGCAGTTCTTC.

The chain is built from TRBV7-9 and TRBJ2-7, with 7 bases matching TRBD2. The CDR3 sequence is 15 residues long. Germline CDR1 SEHNR, CDR2 FQNEAQ (reference sequence). V was clipped by 3 bases and J by 3 bases; unmatched bases: 8. This chain's CDR3 is CASSFSGGPDYEQYF. The CDR3 region has the DNA TGTGCCAGCAGCTTCTCGGGAGGACCCGACTACGAGCAGTACTTC.

This chain joins TRBV6-4 and TRBJ2-1; unclear D gene. The germline gives CDR1 MRHNA, CDR2 SNTAGT. The CDR3 spans 13 residues. Deletions cut 2 bases from V and 5 bases from J, with 7 bases between. CDR3 loop: CASSDQLNNEQFF. The CDR3 coding sequence is TGTGCCAGCAGTGACCAACTCAACAATGAGCAGTTCTTC.